This T cell receptor (beta chain) was sequenced in a study of cytomegalovirus exposure and HLA in healthy donors. Study conclusions and caveats: In a later analysis, specific HLA alleles were associated with around 17,000 TCR beta sequences at a 0.05 false discovery rate. With further analysis later on, most CMV-associated TCR beta chains appeared HLA-restricted.

A multiplex PCR was run with 60 Vbeta primers and 13 Jbeta primers. Sequencing used immunoSEQ multiplex PCR; TCRdb keeps in-frame clones, though not all of them. The sample records approximately 220,000 clones, about three quarters being singletons. Comments on this clone: Its antigen is unidentified.

The TCR originated in a man between 18 and 29 years old in good health and CMV-seronegative. The sequencing input was PBMCs.

CDR3 residues: CASSRQGMNTEAFF. The DNA for the CDR3 is TGTGCCAGCAGTAGACAGGGGATGAACACTGAAGCTTTCTTT. V gene TRBV2 combines with J gene TRBJ1-1; 8 bases agree with TRBD1. The CDR3 is 14 amino acids. The ends lost 5 bases at V and 0 bases at J; junction bases unmatched: 2. The V gene's germline CDR1 is SNHLY and CDR2 FYNNEI.